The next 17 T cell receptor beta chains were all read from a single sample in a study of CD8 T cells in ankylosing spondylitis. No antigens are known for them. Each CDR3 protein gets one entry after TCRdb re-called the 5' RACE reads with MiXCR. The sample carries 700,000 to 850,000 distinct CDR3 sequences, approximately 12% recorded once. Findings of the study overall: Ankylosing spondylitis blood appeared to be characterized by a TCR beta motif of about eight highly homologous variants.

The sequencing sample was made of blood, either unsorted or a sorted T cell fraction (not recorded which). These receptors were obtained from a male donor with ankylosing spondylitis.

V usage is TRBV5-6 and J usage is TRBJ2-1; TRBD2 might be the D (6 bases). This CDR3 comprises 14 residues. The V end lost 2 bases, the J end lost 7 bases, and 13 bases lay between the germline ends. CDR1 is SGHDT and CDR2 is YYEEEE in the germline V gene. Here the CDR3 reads CASSLFRGGNEQFF. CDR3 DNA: TGTGCCAGCAGCTTATTCCGAGGAGGGAATGAGCAGTTCTTC.

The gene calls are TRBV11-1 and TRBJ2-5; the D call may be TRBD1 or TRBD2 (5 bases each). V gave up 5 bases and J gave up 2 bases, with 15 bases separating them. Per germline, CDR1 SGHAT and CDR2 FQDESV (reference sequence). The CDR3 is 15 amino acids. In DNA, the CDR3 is TGTGCCAGCAGCCCGGGACCGAACCAACAAGAGACCCAGTACTTC. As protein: CASSPGPNQQETQYF.

The CDR3 is CSAELAGNYNEQFF. The CDR3 nucleotides are TGCAGTGCGGAACTAGCGGGGAATTACAATGAGCAGTTCTTC. This chain uses TRBV20-1 with TRBJ2-1, with 10 bases matching TRBD2. Germline CDR1 DFQATT, CDR2 SNEGSKA (reference sequence). This CDR3 is built from 14 residues. V dropped 6 bases and J dropped 4; count of bases not matched to a gene: 6.

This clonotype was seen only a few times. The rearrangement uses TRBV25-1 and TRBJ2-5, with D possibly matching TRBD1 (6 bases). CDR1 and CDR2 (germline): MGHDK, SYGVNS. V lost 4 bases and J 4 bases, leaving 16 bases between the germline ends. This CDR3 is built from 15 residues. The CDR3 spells CASSAGQGRIETQYF. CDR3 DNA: TGTGCCAGCAGTGCGGGTCAGGGGCGAATAGAGACCCAGTACTTC.

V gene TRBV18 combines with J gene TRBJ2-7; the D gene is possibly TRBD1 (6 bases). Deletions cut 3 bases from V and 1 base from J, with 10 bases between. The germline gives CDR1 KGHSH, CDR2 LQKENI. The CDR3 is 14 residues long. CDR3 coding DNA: TGTGCCAGCTCACCTGGGACAAATTCCTACGAGCAGTACTTC. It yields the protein CASSPGTNSYEQYF.

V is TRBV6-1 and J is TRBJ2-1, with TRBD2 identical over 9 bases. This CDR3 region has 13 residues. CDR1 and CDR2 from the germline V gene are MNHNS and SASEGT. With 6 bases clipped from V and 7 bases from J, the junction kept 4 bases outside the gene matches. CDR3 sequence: CASRRLAANEQFF. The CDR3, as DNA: TGTGCCAGCAGACGACTAGCGGCGAATGAGCAGTTCTTC.

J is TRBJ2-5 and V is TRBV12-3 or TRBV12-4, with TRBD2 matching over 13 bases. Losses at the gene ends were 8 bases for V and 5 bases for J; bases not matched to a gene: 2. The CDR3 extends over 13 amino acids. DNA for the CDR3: TGTGCCAGCGGGACTAGCGGGACGGAGACCCAGTACTTC. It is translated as CASGTSGTETQYF.

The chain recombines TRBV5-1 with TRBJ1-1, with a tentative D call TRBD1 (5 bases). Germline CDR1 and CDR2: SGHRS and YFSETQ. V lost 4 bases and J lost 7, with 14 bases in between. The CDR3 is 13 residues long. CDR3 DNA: TGCGCCAGCAGCCCGGGGCAGACCCTTGAAGCTTTCTTT. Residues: CASSPGQTLEAFF.

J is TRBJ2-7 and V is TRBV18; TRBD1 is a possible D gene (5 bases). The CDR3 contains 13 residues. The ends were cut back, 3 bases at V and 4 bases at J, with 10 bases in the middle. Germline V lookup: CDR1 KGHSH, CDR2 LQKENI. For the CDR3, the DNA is TGTGCCAGCTCACCTCTGGGGCCGTACGAGCAGTACTTC. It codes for CASSPLGPYEQYF.

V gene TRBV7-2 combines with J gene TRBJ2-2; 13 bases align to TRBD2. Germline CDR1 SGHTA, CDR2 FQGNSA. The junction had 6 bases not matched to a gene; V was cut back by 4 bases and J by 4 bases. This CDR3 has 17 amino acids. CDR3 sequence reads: CASSSGTSGVVTGELFF. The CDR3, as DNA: TGTGCCAGCAGCTCAGGGACTAGCGGGGTAGTCACCGGGGAGCTGTTTTTT.

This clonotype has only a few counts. CDR3 in DNA: TGTGCCAGCAGTTTAGTCCAGGCTTCGGGAGAAAAACTGTTTTTT. As protein: CASSLVQASGEKLFF. J is TRBJ1-4 and V is TRBV12-3 or TRBV12-4; no firm D call. There are 15 residues in the CDR3. Trimming took off 1 base at V and 8 bases at J, with 14 bases between the two ends.

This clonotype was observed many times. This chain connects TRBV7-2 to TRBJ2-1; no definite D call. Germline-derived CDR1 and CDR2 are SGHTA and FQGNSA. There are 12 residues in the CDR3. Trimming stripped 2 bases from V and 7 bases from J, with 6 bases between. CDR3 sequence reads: CASSLIRNEQFF. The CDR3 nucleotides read TGTGCCAGCAGCTTAATTCGGAATGAGCAGTTCTTC.

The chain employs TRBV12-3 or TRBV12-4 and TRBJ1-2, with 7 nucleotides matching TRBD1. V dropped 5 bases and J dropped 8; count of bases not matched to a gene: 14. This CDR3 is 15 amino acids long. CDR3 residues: CASSPTTGNRLGYTF. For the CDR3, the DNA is TGTGCCAGCAGTCCCACGACAGGGAACCGGTTAGGCTACACCTTC.

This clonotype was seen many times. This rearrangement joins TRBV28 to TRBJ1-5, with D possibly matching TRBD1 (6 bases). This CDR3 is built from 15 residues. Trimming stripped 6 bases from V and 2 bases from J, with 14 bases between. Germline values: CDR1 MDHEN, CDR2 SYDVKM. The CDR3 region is CASSGGGEGNQPQHF. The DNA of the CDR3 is TGTGCCAGCAGCGGGGGCGGGGAGGGCAATCAGCCCCAGCATTTT. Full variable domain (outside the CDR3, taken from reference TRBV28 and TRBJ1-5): DVKVTQSSRYLVKRTGEKVFLECVQDMDHENMFWYRQDPGLGLRLIYFSYDVKMKEKGDIPEGYSVSREKKERFSLILESASTNQTSMYLCASSGGGEGNQPQHFGDGTRLSIL.

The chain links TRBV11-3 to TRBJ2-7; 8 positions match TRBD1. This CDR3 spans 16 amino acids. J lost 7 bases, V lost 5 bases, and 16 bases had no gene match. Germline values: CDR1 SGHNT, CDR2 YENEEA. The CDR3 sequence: CASSPILQGALKEQYF. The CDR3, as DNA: TGTGCCAGCAGCCCCATTCTCCAGGGGGCGCTGAAAGAGCAGTACTTC.

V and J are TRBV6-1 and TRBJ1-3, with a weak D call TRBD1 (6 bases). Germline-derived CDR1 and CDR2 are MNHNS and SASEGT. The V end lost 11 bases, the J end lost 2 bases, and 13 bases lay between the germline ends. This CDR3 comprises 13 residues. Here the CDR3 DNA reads TGTGCCGCGAGGAGGGGGACTGGAAACACCATATATTTT. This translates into CAARRGTGNTIYF.

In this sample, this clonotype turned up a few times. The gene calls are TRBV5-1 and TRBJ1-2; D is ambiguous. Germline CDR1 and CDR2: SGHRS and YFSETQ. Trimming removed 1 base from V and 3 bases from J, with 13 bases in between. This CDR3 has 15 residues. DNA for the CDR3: TGCGCCAGCAGCTTGATTCCCGGATCCGACTATGGCTACACCTTC. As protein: CASSLIPGSDYGYTF.